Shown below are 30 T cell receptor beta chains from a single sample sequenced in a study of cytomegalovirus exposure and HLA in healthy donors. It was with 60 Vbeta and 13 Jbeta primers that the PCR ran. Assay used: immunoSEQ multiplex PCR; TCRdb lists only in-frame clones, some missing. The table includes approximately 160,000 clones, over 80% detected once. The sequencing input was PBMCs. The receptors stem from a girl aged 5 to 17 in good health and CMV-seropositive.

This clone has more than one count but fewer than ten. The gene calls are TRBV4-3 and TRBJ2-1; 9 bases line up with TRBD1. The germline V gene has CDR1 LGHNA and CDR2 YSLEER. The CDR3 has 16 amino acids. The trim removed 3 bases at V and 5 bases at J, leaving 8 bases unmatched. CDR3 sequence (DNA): TGCGCCAGCAGCCAGTGGACAGGGGAAATAAACAATGAGCAGTTCTTC. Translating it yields CASSQWTGEINNEQFF.

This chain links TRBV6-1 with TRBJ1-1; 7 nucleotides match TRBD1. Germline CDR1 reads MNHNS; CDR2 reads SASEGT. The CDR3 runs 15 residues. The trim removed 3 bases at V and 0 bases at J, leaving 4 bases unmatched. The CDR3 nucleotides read TGTGCCAGCAGTGAGGCGGACAGGTTGAACACTGAAGCTTTCTTT. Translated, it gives CASSEADRLNTEAFF.

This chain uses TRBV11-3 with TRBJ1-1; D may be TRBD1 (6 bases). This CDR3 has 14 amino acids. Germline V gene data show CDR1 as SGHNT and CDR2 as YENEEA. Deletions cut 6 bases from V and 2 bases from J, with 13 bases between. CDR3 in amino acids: CASSKTGRNTEAFF. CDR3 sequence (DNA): TGTGCCAGCAGTAAAACAGGGAGAAACACTGAAGCTTTCTTT.

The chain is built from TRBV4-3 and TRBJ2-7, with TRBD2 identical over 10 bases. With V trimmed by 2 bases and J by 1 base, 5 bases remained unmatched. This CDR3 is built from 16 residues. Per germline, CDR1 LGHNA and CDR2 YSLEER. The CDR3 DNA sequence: TGCGCCAGCAGCCAAAAACTAGCGGGGCCGTCCTACGAGCAGTACTTC. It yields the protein CASSQKLAGPSYEQYF.

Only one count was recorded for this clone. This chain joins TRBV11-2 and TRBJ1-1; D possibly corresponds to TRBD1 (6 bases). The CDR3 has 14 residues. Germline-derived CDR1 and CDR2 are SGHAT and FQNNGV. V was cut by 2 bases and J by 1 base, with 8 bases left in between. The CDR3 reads CASSLRRGNTEAFF. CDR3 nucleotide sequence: TGTGCCAGCAGCTTACGCAGGGGGAACACTGAAGCTTTCTTT.

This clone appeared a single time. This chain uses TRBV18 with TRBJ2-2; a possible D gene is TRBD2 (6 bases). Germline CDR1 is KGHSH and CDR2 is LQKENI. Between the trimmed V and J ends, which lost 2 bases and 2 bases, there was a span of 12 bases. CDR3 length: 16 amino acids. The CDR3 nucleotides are TGTGCCAGCTCACCAATGGAGGGCAAAAACACCGGGGAGCTGTTTTTT. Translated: CASSPMEGKNTGELFF.

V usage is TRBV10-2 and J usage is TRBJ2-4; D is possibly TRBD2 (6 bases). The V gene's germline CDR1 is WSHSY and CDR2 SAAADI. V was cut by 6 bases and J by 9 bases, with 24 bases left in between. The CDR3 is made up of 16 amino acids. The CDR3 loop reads CASRPGVSQSRAIQYF. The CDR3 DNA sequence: TGCGCCAGCAGGCCGGGGGTCTCACAGTCGCGCGCCATTCAGTACTTC.

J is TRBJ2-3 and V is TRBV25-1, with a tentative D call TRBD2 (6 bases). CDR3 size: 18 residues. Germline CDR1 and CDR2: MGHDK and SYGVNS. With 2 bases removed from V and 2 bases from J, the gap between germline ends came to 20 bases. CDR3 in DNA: TGTGCCAGCAGTGAAGGGCGGGGCCAGGCGGGCCACACAGATACGCAGTATTTT. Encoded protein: CASSEGRGQAGHTDTQYF.

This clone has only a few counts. Here the CDR3 reads CASRRSVDTGELFF. In nucleotides, the CDR3 is TGTGCCAGCAGGAGATCGGTCGACACCGGGGAGCTGTTTTTT. V and J are TRBV7-3 and TRBJ2-2; no definite D call. This CDR3 region has 14 residues. Trimming removed 6 bases from V and 3 bases from J, with 11 bases in between. Looked up from germline, CDR1 is SGHTA and CDR2 is FQGTGA.

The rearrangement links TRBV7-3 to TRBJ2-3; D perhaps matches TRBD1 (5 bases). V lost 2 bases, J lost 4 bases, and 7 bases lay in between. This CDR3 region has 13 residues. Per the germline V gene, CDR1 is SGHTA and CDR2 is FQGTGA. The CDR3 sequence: CASSLLGPDTQYF. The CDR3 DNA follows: TGTGCCAGCAGCTTACTGGGGCCAGATACGCAGTATTTT.

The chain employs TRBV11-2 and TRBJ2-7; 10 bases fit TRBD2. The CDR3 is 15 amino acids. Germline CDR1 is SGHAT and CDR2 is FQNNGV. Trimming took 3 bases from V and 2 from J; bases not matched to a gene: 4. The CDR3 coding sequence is TGTGCCAGCAGCTTTGGAGCGGGGGGGCCCTACGAGCAGTACTTC. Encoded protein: CASSFGAGGPYEQYF.

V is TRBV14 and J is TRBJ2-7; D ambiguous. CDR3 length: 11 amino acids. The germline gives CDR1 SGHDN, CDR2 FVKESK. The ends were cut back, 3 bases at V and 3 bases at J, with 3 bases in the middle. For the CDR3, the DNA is TGTGCCAGCAGCCACAGCTACGAGCAGTACTTC. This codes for CASSHSYEQYF.

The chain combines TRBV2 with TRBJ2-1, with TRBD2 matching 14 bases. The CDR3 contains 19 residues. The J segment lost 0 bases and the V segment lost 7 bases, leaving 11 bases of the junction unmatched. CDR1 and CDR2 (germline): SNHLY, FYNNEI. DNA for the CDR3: TGTGCCAGCACTACGGGACTAGCGGGGGCCTCGAGCTCCTACAATGAGCAGTTCTTC. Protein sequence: CASTTGLAGASSSYNEQFF.

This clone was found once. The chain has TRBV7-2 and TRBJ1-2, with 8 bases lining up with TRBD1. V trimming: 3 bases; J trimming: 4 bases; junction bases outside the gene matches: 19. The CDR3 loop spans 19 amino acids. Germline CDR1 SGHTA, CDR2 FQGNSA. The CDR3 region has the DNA TGTGCCAGCAGCTTGCTCCCCGGGACAGGAAGGGGGCCGGTCTATGGCTACACCTTC. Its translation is CASSLLPGTGRGPVYGYTF.

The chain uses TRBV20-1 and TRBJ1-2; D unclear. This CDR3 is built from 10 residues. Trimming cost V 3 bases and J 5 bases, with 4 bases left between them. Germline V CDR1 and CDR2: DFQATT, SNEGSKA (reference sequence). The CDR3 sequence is CSASRYGYTF. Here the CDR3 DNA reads TGCAGTGCTAGTCGGTATGGCTACACCTTC.

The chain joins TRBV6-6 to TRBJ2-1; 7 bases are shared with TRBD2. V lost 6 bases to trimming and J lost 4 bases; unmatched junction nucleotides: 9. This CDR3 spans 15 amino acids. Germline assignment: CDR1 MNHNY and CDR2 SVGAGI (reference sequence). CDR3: CASSYAGVGYNEQFF. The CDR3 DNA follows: TGTGCCAGCAGCTACGCGGGAGTTGGGTACAATGAGCAGTTCTTC.

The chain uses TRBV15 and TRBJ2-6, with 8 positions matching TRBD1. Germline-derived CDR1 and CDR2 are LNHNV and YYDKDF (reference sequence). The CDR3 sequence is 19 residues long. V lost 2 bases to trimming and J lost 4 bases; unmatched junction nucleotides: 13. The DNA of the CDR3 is TGTGCCACCAGCAGACCAGCAGGGGGCGCCTCGTGGGGGGCCAACGTCCTGACTTTC. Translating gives CATSRPAGGASWGANVLTF.

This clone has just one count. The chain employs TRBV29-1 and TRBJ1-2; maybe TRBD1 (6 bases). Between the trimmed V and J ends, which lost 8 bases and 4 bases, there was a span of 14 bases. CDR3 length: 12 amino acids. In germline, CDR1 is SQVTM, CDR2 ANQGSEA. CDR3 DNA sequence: TGCAGCTTCTACAGGGTAGGCTATGGCTACACCTTC. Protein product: CSFYRVGYGYTF.

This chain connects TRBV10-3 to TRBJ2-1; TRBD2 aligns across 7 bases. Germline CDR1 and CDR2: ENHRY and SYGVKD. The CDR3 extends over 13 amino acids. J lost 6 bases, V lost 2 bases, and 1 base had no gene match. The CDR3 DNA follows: TGTGCCATCAGTGAGGGCGGGGGCAATGAGCAGTTCTTC. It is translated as CAISEGGGNEQFF.

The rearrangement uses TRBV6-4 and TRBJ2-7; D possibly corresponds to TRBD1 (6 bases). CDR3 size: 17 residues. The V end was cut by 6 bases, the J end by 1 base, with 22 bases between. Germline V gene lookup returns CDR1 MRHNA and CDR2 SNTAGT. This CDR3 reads CASSQPQPGHRSYEQYF. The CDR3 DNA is TGTGCCAGCAGCCAACCCCAACCGGGACACCGATCCTACGAGCAGTACTTC.

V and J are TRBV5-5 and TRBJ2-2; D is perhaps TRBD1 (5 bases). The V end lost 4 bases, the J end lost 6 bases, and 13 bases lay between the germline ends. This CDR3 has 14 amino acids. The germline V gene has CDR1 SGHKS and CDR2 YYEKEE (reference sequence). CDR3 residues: CASSTHPRAGELFF. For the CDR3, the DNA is TGTGCCAGCAGCACGCACCCCAGGGCCGGGGAGCTGTTTTTT.

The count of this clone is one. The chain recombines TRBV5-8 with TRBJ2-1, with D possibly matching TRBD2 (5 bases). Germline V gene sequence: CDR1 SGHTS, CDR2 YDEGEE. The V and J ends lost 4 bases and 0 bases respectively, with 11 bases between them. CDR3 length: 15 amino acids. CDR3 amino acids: CASSDLRGSYNEQFF. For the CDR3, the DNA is TGTGCCAGCAGCGACCTTCGGGGCTCCTACAATGAGCAGTTCTTC.

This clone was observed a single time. The CDR3 nucleotides read TGTGCCAGCAGTATGGGGGAGCTTGGGGGGGAGCAGTACTTC. Protein product: CASSMGELGGEQYF. V gene TRBV27 combines with J gene TRBJ2-7; D is possibly TRBD2 (6 bases). The germline V and J ends were trimmed by 5 bases and 7 bases, with 18 bases remaining between them. The CDR3 loop spans 14 amino acids. Germline-derived CDR1 and CDR2 are MNHEY and SMNVEV (reference sequence).

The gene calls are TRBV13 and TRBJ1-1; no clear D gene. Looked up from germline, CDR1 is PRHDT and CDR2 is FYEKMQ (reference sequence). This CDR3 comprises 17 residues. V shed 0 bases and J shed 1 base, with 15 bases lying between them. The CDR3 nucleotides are TGTGCCAGCAGCTTAGGCGTCCGGGAACAACGGAACACTGAAGCTTTCTTT. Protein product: CASSLGVREQRNTEAFF.

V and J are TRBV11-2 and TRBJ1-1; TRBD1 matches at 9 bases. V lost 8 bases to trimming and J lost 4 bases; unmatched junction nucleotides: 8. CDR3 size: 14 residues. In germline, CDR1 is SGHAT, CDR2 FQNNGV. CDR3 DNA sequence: TGTGCCAGCGGTTACAGGGGGCTTGCCACTGAAGCTTTCTTT. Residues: CASGYRGLATEAFF.

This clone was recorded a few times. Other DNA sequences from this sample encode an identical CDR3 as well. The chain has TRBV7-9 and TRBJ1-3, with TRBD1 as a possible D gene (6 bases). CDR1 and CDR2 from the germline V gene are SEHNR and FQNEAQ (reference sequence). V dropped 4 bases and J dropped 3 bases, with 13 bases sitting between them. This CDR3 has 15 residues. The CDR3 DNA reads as TGTGCCAGCAGCTGGACTCAGGGACATGGAAACACCATATATTTT. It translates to CASSWTQGHGNTIYF.

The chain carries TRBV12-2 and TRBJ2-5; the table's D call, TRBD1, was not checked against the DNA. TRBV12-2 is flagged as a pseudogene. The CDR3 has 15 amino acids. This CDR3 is CASRLASRTQETQYF. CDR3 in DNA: TGTGCAAGTCGCTTAGCGTCCCGGACACAAGAGACCCAGTACTTC.

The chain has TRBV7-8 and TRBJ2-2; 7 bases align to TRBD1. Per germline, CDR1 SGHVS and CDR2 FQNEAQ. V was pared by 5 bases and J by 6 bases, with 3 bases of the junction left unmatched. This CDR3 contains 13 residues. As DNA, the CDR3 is TGTGCCAGCAGCCCGACAGGGCCCGGGGAGCTGTTTTTT. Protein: CASSPTGPGELFF.

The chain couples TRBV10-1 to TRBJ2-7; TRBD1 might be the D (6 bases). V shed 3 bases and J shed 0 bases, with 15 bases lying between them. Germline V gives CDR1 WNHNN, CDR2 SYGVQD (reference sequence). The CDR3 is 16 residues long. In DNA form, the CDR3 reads TGCGCCAGCAGTGAACTGCGGACAGTAAGCTCCTACGAGCAGTACTTC. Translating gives CASSELRTVSSYEQYF.

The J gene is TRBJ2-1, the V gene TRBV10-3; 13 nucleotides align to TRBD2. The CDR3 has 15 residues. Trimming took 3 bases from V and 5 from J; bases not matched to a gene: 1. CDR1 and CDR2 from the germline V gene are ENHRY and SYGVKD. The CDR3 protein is CAISDGLAGDNEQFF. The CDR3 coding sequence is TGTGCCATCAGTGACGGACTAGCGGGGGACAATGAGCAGTTCTTC.